The present T cell receptor beta chain was sequenced within a study of CXCR3-negative and CXCR3-positive naive CD8 T cells. Overall study results and limits: High diversity, comparable across both naive subsets, contrasted with much lower diversity in memory CD8+ cells. The study found that naive CXCR3-negative and CXCR3-positive cells shared TRBV-TRBJ usage, while memory cells differed. Partially decreased CXCR3 expression was recorded after cryopreservation, and fresh PBMCs were used in most assays. Comparison of naive cells showed more hydrophobic TRB CDR3s in CXCR3-positive than in CXCR3-negative naive cells.

Concerning this clonotype itself: The target antigen is unknown.

cDNA libraries for TRB were generated by 5' RACE incorporating UMI labels. Following a re-call of the 5' RACE reads, TCRdb has one entry per CDR3 protein and lacks DNA. Found here are fewer than 95,000 distinct CDR3 sequences; the top ten clones hold around 1%. The CDR3 length is 18 residues. Germline-derived CDR1 and CDR2 are SQVTM and ANQGSEA. The clonotype originates from a human donor in good health. Some clones in this sample may be carry-over from other donors' samples. Input material: naive CXCR3- CD8+ T cells from blood. Subset in this sample: CD45RO-CCR7+CD27+CD95- naive CD8+ T cells lacking CXCR3 (TNR3-). The rearrangement uses TRBV29-1 and TRBJ2-1; TCRdb's D call, TRBD2, is unchecked because there is no DNA. The CDR3 loop is CSVEGSVISGSSYNEQFF.